These 14 T cell receptor beta chains were all obtained from the same sample, sequenced in a study of blood T cell repertoires in COVID-19. Data came from immunoSEQ multiplex PCR; TCRdb stores just in-frame clones and leaves some out. The table shows approximately 290,000 clones, with around 90% occurring only once. The sequenced sample was PBMCs or T cells enriched from blood (not recorded which). The source is a woman aged 18-29 years with acute COVID-19.

This sequence joins TRBV10-3 and TRBJ2-7, with TRBD1 matching over 8 bases. Germline CDR1 and CDR2: ENHRY and SYGVKD. V shed 4 bases and J 5 bases; nucleotides not matched to a gene: 7. The CDR3 covers 14 residues. This chain's CDR3 is CAISAQGQGHEQYF. The CDR3 nucleotides read TGTGCCATCAGTGCACAAGGACAGGGCCACGAGCAGTACTTC.

The DNA of the CDR3 is TGTGCCAGCAGTCCCGGACTAGCGGGATGGAATACGCAGTATTTT. This codes for CASSPGLAGWNTQYF. This rearrangement joins TRBV27 to TRBJ2-3, with 12 nucleotides matching TRBD2. Looked up from germline, CDR1 is MNHEY and CDR2 is SMNVEV (reference sequence). This CDR3 contains 15 residues. J was trimmed by 7 bases and V by 5 bases; bases with no gene match: 7.

The genes are TRBV7-2 and TRBJ1-3; no definite D call. The germline V gene encodes CDR1 SGHTA and CDR2 FQGNSA. V shed 1 base and J shed 4 bases, with 5 bases lying between them. There are 13 residues in the CDR3. This CDR3 is CASSLGSGNTIYF. The CDR3 nucleotides are TGTGCCAGCAGCTTAGGGAGCGGAAACACCATATATTTT.

The rearrangement links TRBV7-3 to TRBJ1-5; the D gene is possibly TRBD1 (6 bases). This CDR3 contains 13 residues. Germline values: CDR1 SGHTA, CDR2 FQGTGA. V lost 2 bases to trimming and J lost 6 bases, with 8 bases between them. The CDR3 DNA follows: TGTGCCAGCAGCTTAGGGGGCGGTCAGCCCCAGCATTTT. This sequence encodes CASSLGGGQPQHF.

This rearrangement joins TRBV5-4 to TRBJ2-3; D is uncertain. V shed 1 base and J shed 4 bases, with 7 bases lying between them. This CDR3 is built from 13 residues. From germline, CDR1 is SGHNT and CDR2 YYREEE (reference sequence). CDR3 DNA: TGTGCCAGCAGCTTGCTCTCGGCAGATACGCAGTATTTT. Translating it yields CASSLLSADTQYF.

This chain joins TRBV6-5 and TRBJ1-2; the D is unclear. Germline CDR1 MNHEY, CDR2 SVGAGI. The CDR3 has 15 amino acids. V was shortened by 7 bases and J by 1 base, with 16 bases between the two germline ends. DNA for the CDR3: TGTGCCAGCAATCGTGGTCAGGTCGTTAACTATGGCTACACCTTC. The encoded protein is CASNRGQVVNYGYTF.

The V and J genes are TRBV5-1 and TRBJ1-4, with D possibly matching TRBD1 (6 bases). Germline V CDR1 and CDR2: SGHRS, YFSETQ. The CDR3 sequence is 16 residues long. Trimming shortened V by 0 bases and J by 6 bases, and 15 bases separated the two germline ends. The CDR3 region is CASSLGPLGAHEKLFF. DNA of the CDR3: TGCGCCAGCAGCTTGGGACCGTTGGGGGCCCATGAAAAACTGTTTTTT.

The J gene is TRBJ2-5, the V gene TRBV19, with TRBD1 matching over 9 bases. The germline CDR1 and CDR2 sequences are LNHDA and SQIVND (reference sequence). Trimming took 6 bases from V and 2 from J; bases not matched to a gene: 7. The CDR3 consists of 15 residues. In nucleotides, the CDR3 is TGTGCCAGTAGCCTACAGGGGGCAAGGCAAGAGACCCAGTACTTC. This translates into CASSLQGARQETQYF.

V gene TRBV18 combines with J gene TRBJ2-1; 8 nucleotides match TRBD1. The CDR3 length is 14 residues. Germline V CDR1 and CDR2: KGHSH, LQKENI. The trim removed 3 bases at V and 16 bases at J, leaving 14 bases unmatched. This CDR3 is CASSPSDVDRGVFF. The CDR3 nucleotides read TGTGCCAGCTCACCGTCCGATGTTGACAGGGGAGTATTCTTC.

This rearrangement joins TRBV3-1 (or the pseudogene TRBV3-2) to TRBJ1-2; D call uncertain. The CDR3 is 13 amino acids. Per the germline V gene, CDR1 is LGHDT and CDR2 is YNNKEL (reference sequence). The ends were cut back, 3 bases at V and 2 bases at J, with 7 bases in the middle. As DNA, the CDR3 is TGTGCCAGCAGCCACCGAGTCAACTATGGCTACACCTTC. Translating gives CASSHRVNYGYTF.

This chain connects TRBV7-3 to TRBJ2-1, with TRBD2 matching 8 bases. The V segment lost 5 bases and the J segment 5 bases; nucleotides outside the gene matches: 2. Germline CDR1 SGHTA, CDR2 FQGTGA. The CDR3 sequence is 13 residues long. The CDR3, as DNA: TGTGCCAGCAGCATGACTAGCGACAATGAGCAGTTCTTC. It specifies CASSMTSDNEQFF.

The chain recombines TRBV12-3 or TRBV12-4 with TRBJ1-2; possibly TRBD1 for D (5 bases). The CDR3 consists of 13 residues. Deletions cut 1 base from V and 8 bases from J, with 11 bases between. CDR3 sequence: CASSLVSREGYTF. CDR3 sequence (DNA): TGTGCCAGCAGTTTAGTATCCAGGGAAGGCTACACCTTC.

This clone was seen a few times. The rearrangement joins TRBV14 to TRBJ1-1, with 9 bases that match TRBD1. Germline loops: CDR1 SGHDN, CDR2 FVKESK. The CDR3 is 14 residues long. J lost 4 bases, V lost 6 bases, and 6 bases had no gene match. CDR3 region: CASSLDRGITEAFF. The DNA for the CDR3 is TGTGCCAGCAGTCTAGACAGGGGGATCACTGAAGCTTTCTTT.

The V call is TRBV7-2, the J call TRBJ1-5; TRBD1 matches at 8 bases. The germline CDR1 and CDR2 sequences are SGHTA and FQGNSA. The CDR3 loop spans 13 amino acids. V dropped 1 base and J dropped 11; count of bases not matched to a gene: 4. The CDR3 bases are TGTGCCAGCAGCTTAGACAGGGGGAGGGCCCAGCATTTT. It specifies CASSLDRGRAQHF.